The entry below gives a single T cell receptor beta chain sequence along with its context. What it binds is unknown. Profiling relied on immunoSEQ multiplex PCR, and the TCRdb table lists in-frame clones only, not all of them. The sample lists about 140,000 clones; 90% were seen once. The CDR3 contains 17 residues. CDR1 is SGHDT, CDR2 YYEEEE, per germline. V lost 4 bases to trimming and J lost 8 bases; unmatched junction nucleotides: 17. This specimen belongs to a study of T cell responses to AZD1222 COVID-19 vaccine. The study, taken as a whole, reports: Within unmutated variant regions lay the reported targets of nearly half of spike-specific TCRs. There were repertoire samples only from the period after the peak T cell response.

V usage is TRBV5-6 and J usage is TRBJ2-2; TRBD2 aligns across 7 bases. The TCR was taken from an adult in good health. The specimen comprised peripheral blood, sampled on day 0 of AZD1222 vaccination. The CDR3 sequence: CASSGGFSGPRVGELFF. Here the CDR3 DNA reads TGTGCCAGCAGCGGGGGATTTAGCGGGCCTCGTGTGGGGGAGCTGTTTTTT. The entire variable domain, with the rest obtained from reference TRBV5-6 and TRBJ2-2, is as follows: DAGVTQSPTHLIKTRGQQVTLRCSPKSGHDTVSWYQQALGQGPQFIFQYYEEEERQRGNFPDRFSGHQFPNYSSELNVNALLLGDSALYLCASSGGFSGPRVGELFFGEGSRLTVL.